This paragraph reports one T cell receptor beta chain. The target antigen is unknown. A quantitative 5'-RACE method, one with molecular barcodes, was used to make TCR beta libraries. MiXCR, run by TCRdb on the 5' RACE reads, gives a single entry per CDR3 protein. The sample lists 800,000 to 900,000 distinct CDR3 sequences, over 9.5% seen once, with 0.51% in the top ten. Trimming removed 5 bases at V and 2 bases at J, with 13 bases between. This CDR3 is built from 14 residues. The germline V gene encodes CDR1 MNHNS and CDR2 SASEGT. The sample belongs to a study of CD8 T cells in ankylosing spondylitis. Study findings and constraints: Reports say disease-linked clones showed up significantly more in matched ankylosing spondylitis synovial fluid. Made up of about eight highly homologous variants, a TCR beta motif appeared characteristic of ankylosing spondylitis blood.

The sequence came from a male donor with ankylosing spondylitis. Sequenced material: blood, either unsorted or a sorted T cell fraction (not recorded which). V and J are TRBV6-1 and TRBJ2-7; D may be TRBD1 or TRBD2 (5 bases each). The CDR3 bases are TGTGCCAGCAGTATCCGGGACGGGACCTACGAGCAGTACTTC. The encoded protein is CASSIRDGTYEQYF.